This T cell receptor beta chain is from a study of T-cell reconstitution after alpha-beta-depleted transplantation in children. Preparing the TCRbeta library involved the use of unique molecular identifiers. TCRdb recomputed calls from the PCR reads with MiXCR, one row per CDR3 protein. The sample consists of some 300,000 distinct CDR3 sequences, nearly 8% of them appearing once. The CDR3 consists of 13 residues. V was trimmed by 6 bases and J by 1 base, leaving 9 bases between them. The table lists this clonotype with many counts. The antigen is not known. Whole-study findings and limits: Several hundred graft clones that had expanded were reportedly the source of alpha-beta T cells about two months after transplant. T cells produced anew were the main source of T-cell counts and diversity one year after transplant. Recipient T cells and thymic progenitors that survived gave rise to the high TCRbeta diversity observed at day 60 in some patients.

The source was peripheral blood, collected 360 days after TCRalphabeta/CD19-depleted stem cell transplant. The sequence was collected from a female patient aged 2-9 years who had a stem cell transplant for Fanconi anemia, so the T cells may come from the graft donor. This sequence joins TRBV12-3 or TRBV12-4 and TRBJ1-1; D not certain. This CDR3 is CASSRLGNTEAFF. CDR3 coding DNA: TGTGCCAGCAGCCGCCTGGGGAACACTGAAGCTTTCTTT.